These T cell receptor beta chains were read from a single sample in a study of PD-L1 blockade in urothelial cancer. Profiled with immunoSEQ multiplex PCR; TCRdb holds only in-frame clones, not every one. The top ten hold 0.85% to 0.9% of the sample, which has roughly 76,000 clones, around 90% seen once. This material consisted of PBMCs, taken around atezolizumab (anti-PD-L1) treatment. Receptors were obtained from a woman aged 80 or older with urothelial cancer. CDR3s include the opening cysteine and the closing phenylalanine or tryptophan. The D gene is left open where the match is weak.

v_call	d_call	j_call	cdr3_aa	cdr3_nt
TRBV7-3	NA	TRBJ2-3	CASSSLASTPGTQYF	TGTGCCAGCAGCTCGTTAGCGAGTACCCCTGGTACGCAGTATTTT
TRBV11-1	TRBD1	TRBJ2-1	CASSPDRGGEQFF	TGTGCCAGCAGCCCGGACAGGGGAGGCGAGCAGTTCTTC
TRBV2	NA	TRBJ2-4	CASRQVGVIQYF	TGTGCCAGCCGCCAAGTCGGGGTCATTCAGTACTTC
TRBV2	TRBD1	TRBJ2-1	CASMRQGAYHNEQFF	TGTGCCAGCATGAGACAGGGGGCGTACCACAATGAGCAGTTCTTC
TRBV11-2	NA	TRBJ2-6	CASSSGTIGANVLTF	TGTGCCAGCAGCTCCGGGACAATAGGGGCCAACGTCCTGACTTTC
TRBV28	TRBD1	TRBJ1-2	CASSRQGAVDYGYTF	TGTGCCAGCAGTCGGCAGGGGGCGGTTGACTATGGCTACACCTTC
TRBV18	NA	TRBJ1-1	CASSPPQGLTEAFF	TGTGCCAGCTCACCACCGCAGGGACTCACTGAAGCTTTCTTT
TRBV30	TRBD2	TRBJ2-7	CASTGLAGAYEQYF	TGTGCCTCTACAGGACTAGCGGGGGCCTACGAGCAGTACTTC
TRBV18	TRBD1	TRBJ1-1	CASSLGQGRLGTEAFF	TGTGCCAGCTCTTTGGGACAGGGGCGGCTGGGCACTGAAGCTTTCTTT
TRBV11-2	NA	TRBJ2-7	CASSLGLDLYEQYF	TGTGCCAGCAGCCTCGGACTGGACTTATACGAGCAGTACTTC